This TCR beta chain was obtained from a study of blood T cell repertoires in COVID-19. Assay used: immunoSEQ multiplex PCR; TCRdb lists only in-frame clones, some missing. The sample lists about 400,000 clones, just under 90% seen once, with 1.5% to 2% in the top ten. The CDR3 length is 13 residues. The germline V and J ends were trimmed by 7 bases and 5 bases, with 12 bases remaining between them. Germline CDR1 and CDR2: SGHTA and FQGNSA. The TCR was taken from a woman aged 25 to 39 who had recovered from COVID-19. Sequenced input: PBMCs or T cells enriched from blood (not recorded which). The V call is TRBV7-2, the J call TRBJ1-5; D might be TRBD1 (5 bases). The CDR3 is CASTQGLDQPQHF. CDR3 in DNA: TGTGCCAGCACCCAGGGTTTGGATCAGCCCCAGCATTTT.